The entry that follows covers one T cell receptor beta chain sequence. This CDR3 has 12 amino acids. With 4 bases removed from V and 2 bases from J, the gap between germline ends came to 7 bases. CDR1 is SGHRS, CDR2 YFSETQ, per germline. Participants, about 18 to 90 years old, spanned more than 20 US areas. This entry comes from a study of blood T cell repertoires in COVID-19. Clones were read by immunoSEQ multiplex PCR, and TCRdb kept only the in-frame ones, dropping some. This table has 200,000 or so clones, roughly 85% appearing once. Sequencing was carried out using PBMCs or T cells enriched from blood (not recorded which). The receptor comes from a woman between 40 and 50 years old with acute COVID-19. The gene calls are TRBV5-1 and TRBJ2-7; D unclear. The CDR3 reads CASSPQTYEQYF. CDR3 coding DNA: TGCGCCAGCAGCCCACAGACCTACGAGCAGTACTTC.